This TCR beta chain was sequenced for a study of shared clonotypes between healthy human individuals. Study results and limitations: Owing to a small donor count, the genetic and exposure-history diversity represented was limited.

The germline CDR1 and CDR2 sequences are SNHLY and FYNNEI. V was clipped by 8 bases and J by 2 bases, with 9 bases between them. CDR3 length: 12 amino acids. Comment on this clone: The antigen remains undetermined.

Replicate sorted-subset PCRs were loaded with around 220 ng DNA, 25,000 to 30,000 T cell genomes. Data came from immunoSEQ multiplex PCR; TCRdb stores just in-frame clones and leaves some out. The sample shows hundreds of thousands of clones, around two thirds of them seen only once. The receptor's source is a young woman in good health. The sequenced sample was memory CD4+ T cells sorted from blood. Stated subset: CD45RA-negative fraction. The chain has TRBV2 and TRBJ1-1, with D perhaps matching TRBD1 (6 bases). CDR3 sequence (DNA): TGTGCCAGCGAGGGACAAAACACTGAAGCTTTCTTT. Translating gives CASEGQNTEAFF.